Shown below are 10 T cell receptor beta chains from a single sample sequenced in a study of cytomegalovirus exposure and HLA in healthy donors. PCR primers comprised 60 Vbeta and 13 Jbeta primers. Repertoires were generated with immunoSEQ multiplex PCR, while TCRdb's copy carries only in-frame clones and drops some. The sample totals 70,000 or so clones. Source material: PBMCs. Source of these receptors: a boy under 18 in good health and CMV-seronegative.

V and J are TRBV6-1 and TRBJ2-7; possibly TRBD2 for D (6 bases). Germline V gene sequence: CDR1 MNHNS, CDR2 SASEGT. V lost 2 bases, J lost 5 bases, and 16 bases lay in between. The CDR3 runs 15 residues. The CDR3 nucleotides read TGTGCCAGCAGTGAACGGACCGGGACTCACCACGAGCAGTACTTC. Translated: CASSERTGTHHEQYF.

The chain recombines TRBV10-1 with TRBJ2-2, with TRBD1 matching 8 bases. This CDR3 has 17 amino acids. The ends lost 4 bases at V and 4 bases at J; junction bases unmatched: 11. Germline assignment: CDR1 WNHNN and CDR2 SYGVQD (reference sequence). The CDR3 bases are TGCGCCAGCAGTGGATGGGGACAGGTACGATTCACCGGGGAGCTGTTTTTT. Its translation is CASSGWGQVRFTGELFF.

V gene TRBV29-1 combines with J gene TRBJ1-1; D gene unclear. The germline gives CDR1 SQVTM, CDR2 ANQGSEA. V shed 2 bases and J shed 6 bases, with 19 bases lying between them. This CDR3 has 15 amino acids. CDR3 nucleotides: TGCAGCGTTGAATGGGGAAGTGAGGGTCCCCCTGAAGCTTTCTTT. It is translated as CSVEWGSEGPPEAFF.

This sequence joins TRBV4-2 and TRBJ2-4, with D maybe TRBD2 (5 bases). This CDR3 has 18 amino acids. V lost 4 bases and J 3 bases, leaving 22 bases between the germline ends. Germline CDR1 is LGHNA and CDR2 is YNFKEQ. Here the CDR3 reads CASSPTLLPREGKNIQYF. In DNA, the CDR3 is TGTGCCAGCAGCCCAACGTTACTACCCCGAGAGGGCAAAAACATTCAGTACTTC.

The chain couples TRBV29-1 to TRBJ2-5, with 7 bases fitting TRBD2. The CDR3 has 16 amino acids. Trimming took 3 bases from V and 1 from J; bases not matched to a gene: 11. Per the germline V gene, CDR1 is SQVTM and CDR2 is ANQGSEA. CDR3 nucleotides: TGCAGCGTTGAGGCCCTGACTAGCTTCACCCAAGAGACCCAGTACTTC. This translates into CSVEALTSFTQETQYF.

V gene TRBV9 combines with J gene TRBJ2-5; TRBD1 matches at 8 bases. This CDR3 has 14 residues. V dropped 0 bases and J dropped 7; count of bases not matched to a gene: 5. From germline, CDR1 is SGDLS and CDR2 YYNGEE. CDR3: CASSVGQGAGTQYF. The CDR3 DNA is TGTGCCAGCAGCGTAGGGCAGGGGGCAGGGACCCAGTACTTC.

The CDR3 spells CASSLGAGANSYNEQFF. As DNA, the CDR3 is TGTGCCAGCAGCTTAGGGGCAGGGGCCAATTCCTACAATGAGCAGTTCTTC. J is TRBJ2-1 and V is TRBV11-1; maybe TRBD1 (6 bases). V lost 1 base to trimming and J lost 1 base, with 14 bases between them. This CDR3 region has 17 residues. Looked up from germline, CDR1 is SGHAT and CDR2 is FQDESV (reference sequence).

The rearrangement links TRBV9 to TRBJ2-1; 15 nucleotides match TRBD2. CDR3 length: 16 amino acids. Germline CDR1 and CDR2: SGDLS and YYNGEE. V trimming: 1 base; J trimming: 7 bases; junction bases outside the gene matches: 3. The DNA for the CDR3 is TGTGCCAGCAGCGTACGGACTAGCGGGAGGGTTAATGAGCAGTTCTTC. Translated, it gives CASSVRTSGRVNEQFF.

The gene calls are TRBV7-9 and TRBJ2-1; TRBD2 matches 13 bases. The CDR3 is 13 amino acids. Germline lookup yields CDR1 SEHNR and CDR2 FQNEAQ (reference sequence). With V trimmed by 8 bases and J by 9 bases, 4 bases remained unmatched. The CDR3 bases are TGTGCCAGCGGACTAGCGGGAGCGGCTGAGCAGTTCTTC. Amino acids: CASGLAGAAEQFF.

The chain carries TRBV6-1 and TRBJ2-1; 7 bases are shared with TRBD2. CDR3 length: 14 residues. After removal of 7 bases from V and 8 bases from J, the junction contained 11 bases not matched to a gene. Germline V gives CDR1 MNHNS, CDR2 SASEGT. DNA for the CDR3: TGTGCCAGCAACGAGGTAGCGGGTGGGGATGAGCAGTTCTTC. Translation gives CASNEVAGGDEQFF.